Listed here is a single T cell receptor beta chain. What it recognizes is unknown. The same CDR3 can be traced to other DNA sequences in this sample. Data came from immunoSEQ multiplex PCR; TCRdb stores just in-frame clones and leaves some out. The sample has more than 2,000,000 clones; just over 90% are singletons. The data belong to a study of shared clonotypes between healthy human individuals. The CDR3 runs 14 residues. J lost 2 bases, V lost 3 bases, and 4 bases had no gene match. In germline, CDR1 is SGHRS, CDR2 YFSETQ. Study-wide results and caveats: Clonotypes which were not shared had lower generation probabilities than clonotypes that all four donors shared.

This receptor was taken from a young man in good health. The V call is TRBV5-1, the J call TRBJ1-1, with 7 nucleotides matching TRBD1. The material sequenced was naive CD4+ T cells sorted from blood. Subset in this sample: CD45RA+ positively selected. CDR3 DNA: TGCGCCAGCAGCTCAACAGGGGCAAACACTGAAGCTTTCTTT. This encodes CASSSTGANTEAFF.